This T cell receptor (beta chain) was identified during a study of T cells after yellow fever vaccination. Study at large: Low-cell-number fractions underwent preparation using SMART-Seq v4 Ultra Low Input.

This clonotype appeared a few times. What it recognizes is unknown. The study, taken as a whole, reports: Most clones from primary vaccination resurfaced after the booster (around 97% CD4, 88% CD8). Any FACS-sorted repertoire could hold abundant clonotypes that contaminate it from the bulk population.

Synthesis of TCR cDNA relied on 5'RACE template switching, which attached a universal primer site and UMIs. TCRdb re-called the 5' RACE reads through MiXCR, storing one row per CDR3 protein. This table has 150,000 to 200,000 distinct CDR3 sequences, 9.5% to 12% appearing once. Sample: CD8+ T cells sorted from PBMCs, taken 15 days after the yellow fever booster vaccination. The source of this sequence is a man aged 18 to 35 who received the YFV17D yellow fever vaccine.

As DNA, the CDR3 is TGTGCCAGCAGCCAAGACCCGGGACACAATTACGAGCAGTACTTC. Translated: CASSQDPGHNYEQYF. V usage is TRBV4-2 and J usage is TRBJ2-7; D might be TRBD1 (6 bases). The ends were cut back, 0 bases at V and 4 bases at J, with 13 bases in the middle. The CDR3 runs to 15 residues. Germline loops: CDR1 LGHNA, CDR2 YNFKEQ.